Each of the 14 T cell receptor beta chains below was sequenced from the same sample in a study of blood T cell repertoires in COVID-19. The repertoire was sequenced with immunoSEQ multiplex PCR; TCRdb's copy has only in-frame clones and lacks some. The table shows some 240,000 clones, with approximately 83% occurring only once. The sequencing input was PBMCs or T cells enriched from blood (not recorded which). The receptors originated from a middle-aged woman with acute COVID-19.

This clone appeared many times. The CDR3 reads CASSPRLAGGLHEQFF. The DNA of the CDR3 is TGTGCCAGCAGCCCAAGACTAGCGGGAGGGCTTCATGAGCAGTTCTTC. The chain couples TRBV7-9 to TRBJ2-1, with TRBD2 matching over 14 bases. Germline V gene lookup returns CDR1 SEHNR and CDR2 FQNEAQ (reference sequence). V dropped 5 bases and J dropped 8; count of bases not matched to a gene: 8. The CDR3 is 16 amino acids.

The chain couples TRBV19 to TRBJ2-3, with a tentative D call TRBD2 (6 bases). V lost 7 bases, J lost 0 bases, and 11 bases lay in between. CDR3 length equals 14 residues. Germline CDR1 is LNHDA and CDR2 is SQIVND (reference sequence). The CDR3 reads CASTKAGSTDTQYF. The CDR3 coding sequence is TGTGCCAGTACGAAAGCGGGTAGCACAGATACGCAGTATTTT.

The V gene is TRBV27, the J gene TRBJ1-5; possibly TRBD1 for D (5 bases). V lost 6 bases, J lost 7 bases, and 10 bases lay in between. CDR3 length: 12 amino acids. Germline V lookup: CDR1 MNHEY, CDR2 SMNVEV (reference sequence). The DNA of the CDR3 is TGTGCCAGCAGAGGGGCAGGACAGCCCCAGCATTTT. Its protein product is CASRGAGQPQHF.

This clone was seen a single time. The DNA for the CDR3 is TGTGCCAGCAGCTCTAGCGGGAGCACAGATACGCAGTATTTT. This sequence encodes CASSSSGSTDTQYF. The V call is TRBV5-4, the J call TRBJ2-3, with 8 bases matching TRBD2. The length of the CDR3 is 14 residues. Germline values: CDR1 SGHNT, CDR2 YYREEE (reference sequence). V shed 3 bases, J shed 0 bases, and the junction held 0 bases outside the gene matches.

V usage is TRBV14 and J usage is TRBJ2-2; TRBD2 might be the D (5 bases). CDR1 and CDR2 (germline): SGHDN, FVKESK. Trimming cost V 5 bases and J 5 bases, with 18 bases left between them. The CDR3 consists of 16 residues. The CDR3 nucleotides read TGTGCCAGCAGCTCTCCACGCAGCGGAGAAACCGGGGAGCTGTTTTTT. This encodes CASSSPRSGETGELFF.

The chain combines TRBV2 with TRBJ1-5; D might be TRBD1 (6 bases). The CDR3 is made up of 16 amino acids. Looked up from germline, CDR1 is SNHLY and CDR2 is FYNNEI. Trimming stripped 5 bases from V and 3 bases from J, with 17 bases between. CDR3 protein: CASSHSQGLVNQPQHF. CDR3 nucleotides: TGTGCCAGCAGTCACTCACAGGGCCTCGTCAATCAGCCCCAGCATTTT. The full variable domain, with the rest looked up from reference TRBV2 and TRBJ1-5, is EPEVTQTPSHQVTQMGQEVILRCVPISNHLYFYWYRQILGQKVEFLVSFYNNEISEKSEIFDDQFSVERPDGSNFTLKIRSTKLEDSAMYFCASSHSQGLVNQPQHFGDGTRLSIL.

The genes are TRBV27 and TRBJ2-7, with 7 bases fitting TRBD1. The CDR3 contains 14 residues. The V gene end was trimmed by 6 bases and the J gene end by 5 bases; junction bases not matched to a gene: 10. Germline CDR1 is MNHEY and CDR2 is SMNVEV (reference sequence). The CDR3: CASSPLGQRNEQYF. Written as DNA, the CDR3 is TGTGCCAGCAGCCCCCTGGGACAGAGAAACGAGCAGTACTTC.

The CDR3 region has the DNA TGTGCCAGCAGCGACCATGGACAGGGGAGGCAGGAAAAACTGTTTTTT. This encodes CASSDHGQGRQEKLFF. This chain joins TRBV5-5 and TRBJ1-4; TRBD1 agrees at 9 bases. Germline loops: CDR1 SGHKS, CDR2 YYEKEE (reference sequence). V shed 4 bases and J 8 bases; nucleotides not matched to a gene: 12. CDR3 length equals 16 residues.

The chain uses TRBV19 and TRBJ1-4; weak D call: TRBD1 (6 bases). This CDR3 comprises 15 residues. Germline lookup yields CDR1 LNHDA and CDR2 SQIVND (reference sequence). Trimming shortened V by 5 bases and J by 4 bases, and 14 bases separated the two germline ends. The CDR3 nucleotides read TGTGCCAGTAGTGCTCGGACAGCCGATAATGAAAAACTGTTTTTT. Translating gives CASSARTADNEKLFF.

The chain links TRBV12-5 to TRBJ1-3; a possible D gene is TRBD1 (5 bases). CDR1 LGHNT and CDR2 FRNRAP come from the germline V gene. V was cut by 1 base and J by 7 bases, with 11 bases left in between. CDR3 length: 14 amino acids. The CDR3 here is CASGLGGEVNTIYF. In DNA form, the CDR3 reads TGTGCTAGTGGTTTGGGGGGGGAGGTGAACACCATATATTTT.

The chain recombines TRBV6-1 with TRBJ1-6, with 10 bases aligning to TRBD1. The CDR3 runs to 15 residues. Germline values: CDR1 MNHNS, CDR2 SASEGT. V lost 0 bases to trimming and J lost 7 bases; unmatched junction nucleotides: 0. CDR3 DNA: TGTGCCAGCAGTGAAGCGGGACAGGGGAATTCACCCCTCCACTTT. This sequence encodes CASSEAGQGNSPLHF.

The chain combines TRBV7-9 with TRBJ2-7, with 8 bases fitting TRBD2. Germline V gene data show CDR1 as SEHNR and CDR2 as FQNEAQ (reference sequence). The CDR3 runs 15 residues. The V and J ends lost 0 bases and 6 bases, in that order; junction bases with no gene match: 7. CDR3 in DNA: TGTGCCAGCAGCTTAGCCACTCCTAGCGGGTCCGAGCAGTACTTC. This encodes CASSLATPSGSEQYF. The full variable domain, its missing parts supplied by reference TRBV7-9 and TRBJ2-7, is DTGVSQNPRHKITKRGQNVTFRCDPISEHNRLYWYRQTLGQGPEFLTYFQNEAQLEKSRLLSDRFSAERPKGSFSTLEIQRTEQGDSAMYLCASSLATPSGSEQYFGPGTRLTVT.

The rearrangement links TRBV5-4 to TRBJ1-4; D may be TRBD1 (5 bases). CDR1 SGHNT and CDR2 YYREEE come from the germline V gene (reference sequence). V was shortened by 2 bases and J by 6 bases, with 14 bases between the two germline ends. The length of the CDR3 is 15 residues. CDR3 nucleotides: TGTGCCAGCAGCTTCATGGGGGGTCGGGATGAAAAACTGTTTTTT. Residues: CASSFMGGRDEKLFF.

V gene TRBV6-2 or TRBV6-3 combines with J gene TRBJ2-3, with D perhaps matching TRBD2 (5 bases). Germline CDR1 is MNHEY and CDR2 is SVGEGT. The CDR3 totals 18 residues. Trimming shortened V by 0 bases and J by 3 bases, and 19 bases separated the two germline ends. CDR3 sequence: CASSYSSKAGFLTDTQYF. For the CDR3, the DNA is TGTGCCAGCAGTTACTCGAGTAAGGCGGGCTTCTTAACAGATACGCAGTATTTT.